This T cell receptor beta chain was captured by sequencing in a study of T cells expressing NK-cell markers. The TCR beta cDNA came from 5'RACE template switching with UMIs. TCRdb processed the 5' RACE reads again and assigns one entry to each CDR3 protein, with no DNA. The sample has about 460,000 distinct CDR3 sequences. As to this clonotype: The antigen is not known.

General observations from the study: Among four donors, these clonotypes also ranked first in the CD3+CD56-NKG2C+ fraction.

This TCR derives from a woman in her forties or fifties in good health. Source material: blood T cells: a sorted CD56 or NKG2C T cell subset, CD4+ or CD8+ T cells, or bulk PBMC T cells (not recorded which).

CDR3 sequence reads: CASSLAQTQKETQYF. The chain is built from TRBV7-9 and TRBJ2-5. The CDR3 length is 15 residues. The V gene's germline CDR1 is SEHNR and CDR2 FQNEAQ (reference sequence).